In this sample, the clone carrying this T cell receptor (beta chain) turned up a few times. Its target is not known. TCRdb processed the reads anew with MiXCR; each CDR3 protein has one entry. Counted here are hundreds of thousands of distinct CDR3 sequences, less than 35% occurring once; the ten biggest clones make up around 15%. Germline lookup yields CDR1 MGHRA and CDR2 YSYEKL. The CDR3 is made up of 12 amino acids. Trimming pared 6 bases from V and 5 bases from J, leaving 10 bases between. These data originate in a study of T cell repertoires in cytomegalovirus infection. The starting material was cultured CD8+ T cells from PBMCs, obtained from culture after CMV antigen stimulation. The chain employs TRBV4-1 and TRBJ1-1; possibly TRBD1 for D (6 bases). The receptor comes from a human donor in good health (CMV status not recorded). Some clones in this sample may be carry-over from other donors' samples. The CDR3 region has the DNA TGCGCCAGCAGGGGGGCAAGTACTGAAGCTTTCTTT. Its translation is CASRGASTEAFF.